Below, one TCR beta chain is given with its context. This entry is derived from a study of blood T cell repertoires in COVID-19. Study as a whole: There were acute and convalescent COVID-19 samples, and they came from the United States, Italy and Spain. Sources were T cells, B-cell-depleted T cells, or PBMCs; the material itself was cDNA or gDNA.

The V and J ends lost 2 bases and 0 bases respectively, with 20 bases between them. In germline, CDR1 is SGHVS, CDR2 FNYEAQ. CDR3 length: 20 residues. TCRdb's table, derived via immunoSEQ multiplex PCR, lists solely in-frame clones and lacks some. Here the sample spans some 290,000 clones, around 90% being singletons. This receptor was identified in a woman aged 40 to 50 with COVID-19, enrolled during active disease. The sequencing sample was made of peripheral blood. This rearrangement joins TRBV7-6 to TRBJ2-6; D gene uncertain. The CDR3 is CASSLIPVELLGSGANVLTF. DNA for the CDR3: TGTGCCAGCAGCTTAATCCCGGTGGAGCTGTTGGGCTCTGGGGCCAACGTCCTGACTTTC.